The 14 T cell receptor beta chains reported below all come from one sample, sequenced in a study of cytomegalovirus exposure and HLA in healthy donors. Amplification used 60 Vbeta primers and 13 Jbeta primers. TCRdb's copy holds only in-frame clones and misses some; the assay was immunoSEQ multiplex PCR. Altogether roughly 140,000 clones are present, about 80% being singletons, with the ten largest covering approximately 6.1%. Sequenced: PBMCs. All receptors come from a man between 25 and 39 years old in good health and CMV-seropositive.

This chain links TRBV11-2 with TRBJ1-4; 7 nucleotides align to TRBD1. This CDR3 has 14 residues. The V and J ends lost 6 bases and 7 bases, in that order; junction bases with no gene match: 8. The germline CDR1 and CDR2 sequences are SGHAT and FQNNGV. The CDR3 region has the DNA TGTGCCAGCAGACCCGACAGGGCCGGTGAAAAACTGTTTTTT. This gives the protein CASRPDRAGEKLFF.

This sequence joins TRBV7-9 and TRBJ1-5; 8 bases map to TRBD1. There are 15 residues in the CDR3. V shed 5 bases and J 7 bases; nucleotides not matched to a gene: 10. Germline-derived CDR1 and CDR2 are SEHNR and FQNEAQ (reference sequence). CDR3 residues: CASSPQGAQGQPQHF. CDR3 DNA: TGTGCCAGCAGCCCTCAGGGGGCGCAGGGACAGCCCCAGCATTTT.

V usage is TRBV28 and J usage is TRBJ1-5; D is perhaps TRBD1 (6 bases). Germline loops: CDR1 MDHEN, CDR2 SYDVKM. CDR3 size: 11 residues. CDR3 bases: TGTGGGGCAGGGGACAATCAGCCCCAGCATTTT. This codes for CGAGDNQPQHF.

The chain carries TRBV9 and TRBJ2-5, with a possible D match to TRBD2 (6 bases). Trimming cost V 0 bases and J 5 bases, with 17 bases left between them. The CDR3 is 16 residues long. From germline, CDR1 is SGDLS and CDR2 YYNGEE. DNA for the CDR3: TGTGCCAGCAGCGTAGGGGCGGGACCTATGGTCGAGACCCAGTACTTC. Residues: CASSVGAGPMVETQYF.

The chain has TRBV28 and TRBJ2-5; D is possibly TRBD1 (6 bases). Per the germline V gene, CDR1 is MDHEN and CDR2 is SYDVKM. V shed 6 bases and J shed 4 bases, with 18 bases lying between them. This CDR3 is built from 15 residues. The CDR3 spells CASSLKTGIGETQYF. The CDR3 coding sequence is TGTGCCAGCAGCCTAAAAACAGGGATCGGAGAGACCCAGTACTTC.

The chain combines TRBV11-2 with TRBJ2-2; D gene ambiguous. This CDR3 has 13 residues. V lost 6 bases and J lost 6, with 11 bases in between. The germline V gene encodes CDR1 SGHAT and CDR2 FQNNGV. The CDR3 here is CASRRSGSGELFF. The CDR3 DNA reads TGTGCCAGCAGACGGAGTGGTTCCGGGGAGCTGTTTTTT.

The genes are TRBV2 and TRBJ2-7; TRBD2 matches 10 bases. Germline V gene lookup returns CDR1 SNHLY and CDR2 FYNNEI. The CDR3 spans 13 residues. J gave up 2 bases and V 6 bases, and 1 base lay outside the gene matches. In DNA form, the CDR3 reads TGTGCCAGCAGCGGACTAGCGGCCTACGAGCAGTACTTC. Translation gives CASSGLAAYEQYF.

The chain couples TRBV30 to TRBJ1-1, with D uncertain. Trimming shortened V by 4 bases and J by 1 base, and 7 bases separated the two germline ends. The CDR3 length is 12 residues. In germline, CDR1 is GTSNPN, CDR2 SVGIG (reference sequence). This CDR3 reads CAWTKPNTEAFF. The CDR3 DNA follows: TGTGCCTGGACGAAGCCGAACACTGAAGCTTTCTTT.

J is TRBJ2-7 and V is TRBV15; D is ambiguous. The germline V and J ends were trimmed by 5 bases and 6 bases, with 14 bases remaining between them. The V gene's germline CDR1 is LNHNV and CDR2 YYDKDF (reference sequence). The CDR3 runs to 13 residues. The CDR3 DNA reads TGTGCCACCAGCGGTACGTCGGTACCCGAGCAGTACTTC. This sequence encodes CATSGTSVPEQYF.

The chain couples TRBV30 to TRBJ1-6; D remains ambiguous. V dropped 8 bases and J dropped 3 bases, with 8 bases sitting between them. Per the germline V gene, CDR1 is GTSNPN and CDR2 is SVGIG (reference sequence). CDR3 length: 12 residues. The CDR3 DNA reads as TGTGCCGGAGGGTACTATAATTCACCCCTCCACTTT. Amino acids: CAGGYYNSPLHF.

The genes are TRBV10-2 and TRBJ1-1; 8 nucleotides match TRBD1. In germline, CDR1 is WSHSY, CDR2 SAAADI. This CDR3 has 14 amino acids. V shed 6 bases and J 0 bases; nucleotides not matched to a gene: 3. CDR3 sequence: CASRGDRMNTEAFF. The CDR3 coding sequence is TGCGCCAGCAGGGGGGACAGGATGAACACTGAAGCTTTCTTT.

The chain employs TRBV2 and TRBJ1-1; D is uncertain. V shed 9 bases and J shed 0 bases, with 11 bases lying between them. The CDR3 is 13 amino acids. CDR1 is SNHLY and CDR2 is FYNNEI in the germline V gene. The DNA of the CDR3 is TGTGCCAGAGCCCCCAACTTGAACACTGAAGCTTTCTTT. Translated: CARAPNLNTEAFF.

The chain combines TRBV5-1 with TRBJ2-7; TRBD2 matches at 10 bases. The CDR3 has 14 residues. Germline CDR1 reads SGHRS; CDR2 reads YFSETQ. V was pared by 5 bases and J by 4 bases, with 6 bases of the junction left unmatched. The CDR3 protein is CASRLSGGGYEQYF. CDR3 nucleotides: TGCGCCAGCAGGCTGAGCGGGGGGGGATACGAGCAGTACTTC.

This clone showed up just a few times. The V call is TRBV2, the J call TRBJ1-1; 8 nucleotides match TRBD1. Losses at the gene ends were 6 bases for V and 4 bases for J; bases not matched to a gene: 4. The CDR3 sequence is 13 residues long. Germline CDR1 and CDR2: SNHLY and FYNNEI. The CDR3 region has the DNA TGTGCCAGCAGGACTACAGGGGGCACTGAAGCTTTCTTT. Translation: CASRTTGGTEAFF. Supplemented by reference TRBV2 and TRBJ1-1, the full variable domain reads EPEVTQTPSHQVTQMGQEVILRCVPISNHLYFYWYRQILGQKVEFLVSFYNNEISEKSEIFDDQFSVERPDGSNFTLKIRSTKLEDSAMYFCASRTTGGTEAFFGQGTRLTVV.